This T cell receptor beta chain was captured by sequencing in a study of cytomegalovirus exposure and HLA in healthy donors. Use of 60 Vbeta and 13 Jbeta primers characterized the PCR. Using immunoSEQ multiplex PCR, the repertoire was profiled, and TCRdb retains in-frame clones only, with some absent. In the table there are roughly 99,000 clones, 74% of which are singletons. This CDR3 is 14 amino acids long. V gave up 6 bases and J gave up 3 bases, with 15 bases separating them. Per the germline V gene, CDR1 is ENHRY and CDR2 is SYGVKD. This clone has just a few counts. Sample: PBMCs. The source of this sequence is a woman aged 40 to 55 in good health and CMV-seropositive. This chain joins TRBV10-3 and TRBJ2-7, with a tentative D call TRBD1 (5 bases). CDR3 amino acids: CAISPLGADYEQYF. The CDR3 nucleotides are TGTGCCATCAGCCCGTTAGGGGCCGACTACGAGCAGTACTTC.